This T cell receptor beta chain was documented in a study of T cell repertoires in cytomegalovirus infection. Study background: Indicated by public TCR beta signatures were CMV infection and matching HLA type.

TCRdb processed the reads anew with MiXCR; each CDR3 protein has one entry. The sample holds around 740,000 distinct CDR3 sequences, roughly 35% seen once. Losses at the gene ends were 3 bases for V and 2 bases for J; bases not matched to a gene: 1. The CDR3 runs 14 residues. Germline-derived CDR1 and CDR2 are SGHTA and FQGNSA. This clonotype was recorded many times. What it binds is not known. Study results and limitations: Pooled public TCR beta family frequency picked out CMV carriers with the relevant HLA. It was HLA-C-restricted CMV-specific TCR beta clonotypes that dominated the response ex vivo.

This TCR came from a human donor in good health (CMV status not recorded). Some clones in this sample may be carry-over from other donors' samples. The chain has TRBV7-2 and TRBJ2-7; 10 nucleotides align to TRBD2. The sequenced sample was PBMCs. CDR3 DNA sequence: TGTGCCAGCAGCTTCGGGACTAGCGCCTACGAGCAGTACTTC. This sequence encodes CASSFGTSAYEQYF. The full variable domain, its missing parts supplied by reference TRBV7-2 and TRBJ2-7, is GAGVSQSPSNKVTEKGKDVELRCDPISGHTALYWYRQSLGQGLEFLIYFQGNSAPDKSGLPSDRFSAERTGGSVSTLTIQRTQQEDSAVYLCASSFGTSAYEQYFGPGTRLTVT.